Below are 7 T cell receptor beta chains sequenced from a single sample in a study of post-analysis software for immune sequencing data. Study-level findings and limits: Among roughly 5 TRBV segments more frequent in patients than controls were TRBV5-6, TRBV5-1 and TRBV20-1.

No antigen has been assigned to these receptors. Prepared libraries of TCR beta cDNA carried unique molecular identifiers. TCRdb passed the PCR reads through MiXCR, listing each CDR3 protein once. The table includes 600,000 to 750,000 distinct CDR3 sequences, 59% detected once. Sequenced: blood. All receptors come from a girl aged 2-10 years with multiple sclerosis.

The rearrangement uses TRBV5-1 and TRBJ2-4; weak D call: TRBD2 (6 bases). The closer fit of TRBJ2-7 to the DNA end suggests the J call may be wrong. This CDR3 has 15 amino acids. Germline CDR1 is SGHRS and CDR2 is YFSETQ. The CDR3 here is CASSPMGLRTYEQYF. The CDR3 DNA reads TGCGCCAGCAGCCCGATGGGACTTAGGACCTACGAGCAGTACTTC.

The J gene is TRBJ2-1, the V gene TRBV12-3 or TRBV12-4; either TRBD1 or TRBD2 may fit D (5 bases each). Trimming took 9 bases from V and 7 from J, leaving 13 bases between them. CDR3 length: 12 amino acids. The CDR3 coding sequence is TGTGCCAGTCGATGGGACGCTAATGAGCAGTTCTTC. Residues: CASRWDANEQFF.

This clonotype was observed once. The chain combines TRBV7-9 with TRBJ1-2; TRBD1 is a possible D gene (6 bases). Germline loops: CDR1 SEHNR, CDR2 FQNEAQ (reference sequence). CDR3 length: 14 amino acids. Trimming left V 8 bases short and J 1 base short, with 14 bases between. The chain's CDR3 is CASGLTGINYGYTF. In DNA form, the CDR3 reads TGTGCCAGCGGGCTCACAGGGATTAACTATGGCTACACCTTC.

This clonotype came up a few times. As DNA, the CDR3 is TGCAGCGTTGCAAGTGGGAATGAGCAGTTCTTC. It yields the protein CSVASGNEQFF. This chain joins TRBV29-1 and TRBJ2-1; D gene unclear. V lost 4 bases, J lost 7 bases, and 8 bases lay in between. The CDR3 contains 11 residues. In germline, CDR1 is SQVTM, CDR2 ANQGSEA.

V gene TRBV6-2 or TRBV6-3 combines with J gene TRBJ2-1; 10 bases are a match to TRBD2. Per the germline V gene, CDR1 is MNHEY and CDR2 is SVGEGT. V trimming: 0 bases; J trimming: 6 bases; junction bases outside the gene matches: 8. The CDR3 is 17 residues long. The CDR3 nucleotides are TGTGCCAGCAGTTACTCCTTAGCGGGAGGCTTCTCCAATGAGCAGTTCTTC. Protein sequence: CASSYSLAGGFSNEQFF.

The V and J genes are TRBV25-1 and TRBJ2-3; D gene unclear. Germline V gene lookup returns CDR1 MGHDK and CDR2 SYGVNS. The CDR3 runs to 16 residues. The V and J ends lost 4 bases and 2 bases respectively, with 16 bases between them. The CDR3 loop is CASSAAGGTYTDTQYF. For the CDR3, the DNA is TGTGCCAGCAGTGCGGCCGGCGGCACCTACACAGATACGCAGTATTTT.

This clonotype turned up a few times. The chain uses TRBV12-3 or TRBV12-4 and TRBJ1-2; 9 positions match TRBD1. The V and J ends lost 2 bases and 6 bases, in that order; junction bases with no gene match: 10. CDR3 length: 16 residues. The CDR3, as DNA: TGTGCCAGCAGTTTAAGTGGTTGGGACAGGGAGGATGGCTACACCTTC. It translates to CASSLSGWDREDGYTF.